Listed here are 22 T cell receptor beta chains from one sample, sequenced in a study of long-term antiretroviral therapy in people with HIV. This was the immunoSEQ v3.0 assay at survey level. Assay: immunoSEQ multiplex PCR; the TCRdb copy retains only in-frame clones and omits some. Of 25,000 to 35,000 clones in the sample, 95% are singletons; the top ten hold 7.5% to 9%. Sequences were derived from unsorted PBMCs, sampled 5.3 years after starting antiretroviral therapy. All receptors come from a man aged 30-40 years with HIV.

This clone appeared a single time. The chain recombines TRBV6-1 with TRBJ2-7, with TRBD1 matching over 10 bases. The CDR3 is 13 amino acids. Germline V gives CDR1 MNHNS, CDR2 SASEGT. Trimming at V came to 8 bases and at J to 4 bases, leaving 5 bases not matched to a gene. CDR3 region: CASATGGMYEQYF. The DNA of the CDR3 is TGTGCCAGCGCGACAGGGGGCATGTACGAGCAGTACTTC.

The chain couples TRBV5-1 to TRBJ2-3, with 9 bases matching TRBD2. The CDR3 length is 16 residues. CDR1 is SGHRS, CDR2 YFSETQ, per germline. V shed 3 bases, J shed 11 bases, and the junction held 16 bases outside the gene matches. The CDR3 is CASSSMREGPKSGQYF. As DNA, the CDR3 is TGCGCCAGCAGCTCCATGCGGGAGGGCCCAAAAAGTGGGCAGTATTTT.

The chain couples TRBV6-5 to TRBJ1-1; 7 bases align to TRBD1. In germline, CDR1 is MNHEY, CDR2 SVGAGI. Trimming took 10 bases from V and 8 from J; bases not matched to a gene: 7. This CDR3 has 11 amino acids. The CDR3 is CATNRDREAFF. CDR3 bases: TGTGCCACCAACCGGGACAGAGAAGCTTTCTTT.

The chain carries TRBV7-8 and TRBJ2-7; D gene unclear. This CDR3 is built from 14 residues. The germline V gene has CDR1 SGHVS and CDR2 FQNEAQ. V was pared by 5 bases and J by 1 base, with 12 bases between. The CDR3 sequence is CASSPGSGSYEQYF. As DNA, the CDR3 is TGTGCCAGCAGCCCCGGGTCTGGGTCCTACGAGCAGTACTTC.

The rearrangement joins TRBV6-5 to TRBJ2-1; the D is unclear. The V end was cut by 4 bases, the J end by 8 bases, with 12 bases between. The CDR3 totals 13 residues. CDR1 is MNHEY and CDR2 is SVGAGI in the germline V gene. Here the CDR3 DNA reads TGTGCCAGCAGTTCCCCTAGAGACGATGAGCAGTTCTTC. It translates to CASSSPRDDEQFF.

For the CDR3, the DNA is TGTGCCAGCAGCCTTACAGTGGCCAGCATTTCCTACGAGCAGTACTTC. Protein: CASSLTVASISYEQYF. The chain uses TRBV14 and TRBJ2-7; D call uncertain. The germline CDR1 and CDR2 sequences are SGHDN and FVKESK. The CDR3 consists of 16 residues. V was shortened by 4 bases and J by 1 base, with 17 bases between the two germline ends.

This rearrangement joins TRBV2 to TRBJ2-5; D may correspond to TRBD1 or TRBD2 (5 bases each). V was trimmed by 7 bases and J by 3 bases, leaving 12 bases between them. The germline gives CDR1 SNHLY, CDR2 FYNNEI. The CDR3 is 13 amino acids. The CDR3 region is CASIHRGEETQYF. As DNA, the CDR3 is TGTGCCAGCATCCATCGGGGCGAAGAGACCCAGTACTTC.

The chain recombines TRBV11-1 with TRBJ1-2; D not certain. The germline CDR1 and CDR2 sequences are SGHAT and FQDESV (reference sequence). The CDR3 has 13 residues. Trimming took 5 bases from V and 5 from J, leaving 12 bases between them. In nucleotides, the CDR3 is TGTGCCAGCAGCAACGTGGGGAGTTATGGCTACACCTTC. Encoded protein: CASSNVGSYGYTF.

The chain recombines TRBV4-2 with TRBJ2-7; 11 bases are shared with TRBD1. CDR3 length: 16 residues. Trimming at V came to 0 bases and at J to 0 bases, leaving 1 base not matched to a gene. Germline CDR1 is LGHNA and CDR2 is YNFKEQ. The CDR3 region is CASSQDGTGGSYEQYF. The CDR3 coding sequence is TGTGCCAGCAGCCAAGATGGGACAGGGGGCTCCTACGAGCAGTACTTC.

By share of the sample, this clone is medium-sized. The chain's CDR3 is CASSLEKGPTYEQYF. The DNA of the CDR3 is TGTGCCAGCAGCTTAGAGAAGGGGCCGACCTACGAGCAGTACTTC. The chain joins TRBV7-6 to TRBJ2-7, with D perhaps TRBD1 (5 bases). Germline CDR1 is SGHVS and CDR2 is FNYEAQ. The CDR3 spans 15 residues. The V end was cut by 1 base, the J end by 2 bases, with 12 bases between.

CDR3 sequence: CSVEGQGMNTEAFF. The CDR3 region has the DNA TGCAGCGTTGAGGGACAGGGAATGAACACTGAAGCTTTCTTT. The V call is TRBV29-1, the J call TRBJ1-1; 9 bases agree with TRBD1. Unmatched junction bases numbered 2, after V lost 3 bases and J lost 0 bases. Germline CDR1 is SQVTM and CDR2 is ANQGSEA. The length of the CDR3 is 14 residues.

This clone was seen a single time. The gene calls are TRBV2 and TRBJ2-3; 7 nucleotides match TRBD2. Germline V CDR1 and CDR2: SNHLY, FYNNEI. This CDR3 comprises 22 residues. V shed 0 bases and J 2 bases; nucleotides not matched to a gene: 23. CDR3 nucleotide sequence: TGTGCCAGCAGTGAAGCCCCTGTACTGGCGGGAGTCGGAGAATCACCCACAGATACGCAGTATTTT. This codes for CASSEAPVLAGVGESPTDTQYF. The full variable domain, in which reference TRBV2 and TRBJ2-3 provide the parts outside the CDR3, is EPEVTQTPSHQVTQMGQEVILRCVPISNHLYFYWYRQILGQKVEFLVSFYNNEISEKSEIFDDQFSVERPDGSNFTLKIRSTKLEDSAMYFCASSEAPVLAGVGESPTDTQYFGPGTRLTVL.

V is TRBV9 and J is TRBJ2-3, with 7 bases lining up with TRBD2. Per germline, CDR1 SGDLS and CDR2 YYNGEE. The V gene end was trimmed by 3 bases and the J gene end by 2 bases; junction bases not matched to a gene: 3. The CDR3 extends over 14 amino acids. The CDR3 DNA reads as TGTGCCAGCAGCGCAGGGACTAACACAGATACGCAGTATTTT. Its translation: CASSAGTNTDTQYF.

The chain employs TRBV28 and TRBJ1-4; 8 bases fit TRBD1. The CDR3 runs 17 residues. The V gene's germline CDR1 is MDHEN and CDR2 SYDVKM. With 3 bases clipped from V and 6 bases from J, the junction kept 12 bases outside the gene matches. The CDR3 region is CASSFIRTGNMDEKLFF. CDR3 nucleotides: TGTGCCAGCAGTTTTATCCGGACAGGGAACATGGATGAAAAACTGTTTTTT.

This clone was seen a single time. V and J are TRBV29-1 and TRBJ2-2; D unresolved. The V end was cut by 4 bases, the J end by 2 bases, with 8 bases between. This CDR3 is 13 amino acids long. From germline, CDR1 is SQVTM and CDR2 ANQGSEA. The CDR3 protein is CSVVPGNTGELFF. CDR3 nucleotides: TGCAGCGTTGTCCCAGGAAACACCGGGGAGCTGTTTTTT.

The J gene is TRBJ2-3, the V gene TRBV7-8; a possible D gene is TRBD2 (6 bases). V was trimmed by 4 bases and J by 11 bases, leaving 10 bases between them. CDR1 and CDR2 (germline): SGHVS, FQNEAQ. The CDR3 extends over 11 amino acids. As DNA, the CDR3 is TGTGCCAGCAGCTCCCAGGAGGGGCAGTATTTT. Translated, it gives CASSSQEGQYF.

The chain employs TRBV14 and TRBJ2-7; tentatively, D is TRBD2 (6 bases). V shed 1 base and J shed 2 bases, with 12 bases lying between them. The CDR3 is 15 amino acids. CDR1 and CDR2 (germline): SGHDN, FVKESK. CDR3 amino acids: CASSQGIGGAYEQYF. In DNA form, the CDR3 reads TGTGCCAGCAGCCAAGGGATCGGGGGAGCCTACGAGCAGTACTTC.

This clone was seen just once. The chain is built from TRBV28 and TRBJ1-3; D unresolved. Germline values: CDR1 MDHEN, CDR2 SYDVKM. Trimming took 3 bases from V and 0 from J, leaving 6 bases between them. This CDR3 is 14 amino acids long. The CDR3 protein is CASSLSFSGNTIYF. The DNA of the CDR3 is TGTGCCAGCAGTTTGAGTTTCTCTGGAAACACCATATATTTT.

V is TRBV6-5 and J is TRBJ2-7; 11 nucleotides align to TRBD2. Germline V CDR1 and CDR2: MNHEY, SVGAGI. V dropped 6 bases and J dropped 1; count of bases not matched to a gene: 2. The CDR3 spans 14 residues. This CDR3 reads CASRGTSGSYEQYF. The CDR3, as DNA: TGTGCCAGCAGGGGGACTAGCGGTTCCTACGAGCAGTACTTC.

This sequence joins TRBV7-8 and TRBJ1-5; no reliable D call. V was cut by 1 base and J by 3 bases, with 10 bases left in between. This CDR3 region has 15 residues. CDR1 and CDR2 (germline): SGHVS, FQNEAQ. The CDR3 is CASSLVMGSNQPQHF. The DNA of the CDR3 is TGTGCCAGCAGCTTAGTTATGGGCTCCAATCAGCCCCAGCATTTT.

The chain has TRBV4-1 and TRBJ1-6; 7 bases match TRBD1. The CDR3 contains 16 residues. Trimming removed 0 bases from V and 6 bases from J; junction bases left unmatched: 5. The germline V gene has CDR1 MGHRA and CDR2 YSYEKL. The CDR3 reads CASSQDKGQRNSPLHF. CDR3 bases: TGCGCCAGCAGCCAAGATAAGGGACAGCGTAATTCACCCCTCCACTTT.

The J gene is TRBJ1-2, the V gene TRBV19; a weak D match, TRBD1 (5 bases). With 5 bases removed from V and 6 bases from J, the gap between germline ends came to 13 bases. Germline values: CDR1 LNHDA, CDR2 SQIVND (reference sequence). The CDR3 covers 13 residues. CDR3 in DNA: TGTGCCAGTAGTGGGATCGGGGGTCATGGCTACACCTTC. Its translation: CASSGIGGHGYTF.